Below, 15 T cell receptor beta chains from the same sample are listed, as sequenced in a study of blood T cells in healthy people across ages. Using a J-beta primer mix together with a sample-barcoded 5' primer, a second PCR was run for 7 to 11 cycles. TCRdb recomputed calls from the 5' RACE reads with MiXCR, one row per CDR3 protein. The table has around 1,500,000 distinct CDR3 sequences, roughly 28% seen once; the top ten hold less than 9.5%. Sequencing used blood. These receptors came from a woman in her twenties or thirties in good health.

About this clonotype: One junction end disagrees with the germline gene, perhaps due to a read error. The CDR3 DNA reads TGCGCCAGCAGCGCCGAGGGGGATACGGTGGACTCTGGAAACACCAGATATTTT. It translates to CASSAEGDTVDSGNTRYF. V gene TRBV5-1 combines with J gene TRBJ1-3, with a weak D call TRBD1 (6 bases). The CDR3 extends over 18 amino acids. In germline, CDR1 is SGHRS, CDR2 YFSETQ.

The table lists this clonotype with a few counts. The chain combines TRBV6-1 with TRBJ2-4, with a weak D call TRBD2 (5 bases). Deletions cut 6 bases from V and 3 bases from J, with 21 bases between. The CDR3 sequence is 17 residues long. CDR1 and CDR2 (germline): MNHNS, SASEGT. The CDR3 spells CASRRSDAGVGKNIQYF. CDR3 DNA sequence: TGTGCCAGCAGACGCTCCGATGCGGGTGTTGGCAAAAACATTCAGTACTTC.

The gene calls are TRBV28 and TRBJ1-5, with a weak D call TRBD1 (5 bases). Germline-derived CDR1 and CDR2 are MDHEN and SYDVKM. This CDR3 region has 15 residues. V was trimmed by 5 bases and J by 3 bases, leaving 14 bases between them. The CDR3 DNA reads as TGTGCCAGCAGTCGCTCCCAGGGAGTCAATCAGCCCCAGCATTTT. This sequence encodes CASSRSQGVNQPQHF.

This sequence joins TRBV7-9 and TRBJ2-1, with 8 bases fitting TRBD1. Germline values: CDR1 SEHNR, CDR2 FQNEAQ (reference sequence). This CDR3 has 14 amino acids. Trimming removed 3 bases from V and 10 bases from J; junction bases left unmatched: 8. CDR3 in DNA: TGTGCCAGCAGCTTGACAGGGGACACCGGGGAGCAGTTCTTC. Its protein product is CASSLTGDTGEQFF.

V usage is TRBV20-1 and J usage is TRBJ1-1; a weak D match, TRBD1 (5 bases). Germline assignment: CDR1 DFQATT and CDR2 SNEGSKA (reference sequence). Trimming stripped 3 bases from V and 4 bases from J, with 15 bases between. This CDR3 spans 14 amino acids. CDR3 nucleotides: TGCAGTGCTAGGACCCCTGGAGGGGCCACTGAAGCTTTCTTT. Encoded protein: CSARTPGGATEAFF.

As to this clonotype: This clone may be a read error of a much larger clone one base away. The genes are TRBV27 and TRBJ2-5; TRBD2 agrees at 7 bases. The end of the DNA aligns better with TRBJ2-7, so the J call may be wrong. CDR1 and CDR2 (germline): MNHEY, SMNVEV (reference sequence). This CDR3 has 14 amino acids. CDR3 loop: CAGSLEPSGYEQYF. The CDR3 DNA reads TGTGCCGGCAGTTTAGAGCCTAGCGGCTACGAGCAGTACTTC.

This clonotype was found a few times. The CDR3 here is CASSDYNHNEQFF. The CDR3, as DNA: TGTGCCAGCAGTGATTATAACCACAATGAGCAGTTCTTC. The chain combines TRBV2 with TRBJ2-1; D unresolved. Trimming shortened V by 3 bases and J by 5 bases, and 8 bases separated the two germline ends. The CDR3 loop spans 13 amino acids. Per the germline V gene, CDR1 is SNHLY and CDR2 is FYNNEI. Supplemented by reference TRBV2 and TRBJ2-1, the full variable domain reads EPEVTQTPSHQVTQMGQEVILRCVPISNHLYFYWYRQILGQKVEFLVSFYNNEISEKSEIFDDQFSVERPDGSNFTLKIRSTKLEDSAMYFCASSDYNHNEQFFGPGTRLTVL.

This chain connects TRBV29-1 to TRBJ2-5; TRBD1 aligns across 12 bases. The CDR3 length is 14 residues. In germline, CDR1 is SQVTM, CDR2 ANQGSEA. Trimming took 6 bases from V and 5 from J; bases not matched to a gene: 7. The CDR3 reads CSVGGQGAEETQYF. In nucleotides, the CDR3 is TGCAGCGTGGGGGGACAGGGGGCCGAGGAGACCCAGTACTTC.

This clonotype occurred many times. The rearrangement links TRBV5-5 to TRBJ2-7, with TRBD2 matching over 14 bases. CDR1 is SGHKS, CDR2 YYEKEE, per germline (reference sequence). The CDR3 totals 16 residues. V lost 4 bases and J lost 2; bases outside the gene matches: 5. CDR3: CASSPRLAGGPYEQYF. The CDR3 DNA follows: TGTGCCAGCAGCCCCAGACTAGCGGGGGGGCCCTACGAGCAGTACTTC.

This clonotype was recorded a few times. V and J are TRBV9 and TRBJ2-3; 9 nucleotides align to TRBD2. Germline lookup yields CDR1 SGDLS and CDR2 YYNGEE. V was clipped by 2 bases and J by 6 bases; unmatched bases: 7. The CDR3 runs to 15 residues. The CDR3 DNA reads TGTGCCAGCAGCGTGTCGGCGGGAGGGAGGGATACGCAGTATTTT. It encodes CASSVSAGGRDTQYF. The whole variable domain, filled in from reference TRBV9 and TRBJ2-3, reads DSGVTQTPKHLITATGQRVTLRCSPRSGDLSVYWYQQSLDQGLQFLIQYYNGEERAKGNILERFSAQQFPDLHSELNLSSLELGDSALYFCASSVSAGGRDTQYFGPGTRLTVL.

In regard to this clonotype: The junction differs from germline at one of its ends, possibly a read error. V gene TRBV20-1 combines with J gene TRBJ2-3, with TRBD2 matching 9 bases. Germline V gene lookup returns CDR1 DFQATT and CDR2 SNEGSKA (reference sequence). The CDR3 runs 16 residues. CDR3 DNA sequence: TGCAGTGCCTCCGGAGGGAGCGGGGGGAGCACAGATGCGCAGTATTTT. Its translation: CSASGGSGGSTDAQYF.

As to this clonotype: This CDR3 fails to terminate in the conserved phenylalanine or tryptophan, so it likely reflects a read error. The chain links TRBV12-3 or TRBV12-4 to TRBJ2-3, with D maybe TRBD2 (6 bases). The V end lost 3 bases, the J end lost 3 bases, and 13 bases lay between the germline ends. The CDR3 sequence is 15 residues long. The CDR3 region is CASSFGGPRTDTQYS. The CDR3 coding sequence is TGTGCCAGCAGTTTCGGAGGGCCGAGGACAGATACGCAGTATTCT.

In this sample, this clonotype turned up many times. The chain employs TRBV29-1 and TRBJ2-7; the D gene is possibly TRBD1 (5 bases). This CDR3 region has 14 residues. Looked up from germline, CDR1 is SQVTM and CDR2 is ANQGSEA. Trimming removed 2 bases from V and 3 bases from J, with 14 bases in between. CDR3: CSVELGQKVYEQYF. The CDR3, as DNA: TGCAGCGTTGAACTGGGGCAGAAGGTCTACGAGCAGTACTTC.

This clonotype was recorded a few times. The V and J genes are TRBV7-9 and TRBJ2-5; TRBD2 is a possible D gene (6 bases). This CDR3 is 15 amino acids long. Germline V gives CDR1 SEHNR, CDR2 FQNEAQ (reference sequence). V shed 3 bases and J shed 1 base, with 12 bases lying between them. The CDR3 nucleotides read TGTGCCAGCAGCTTTGCGGGAACCTTCCAAGAGACCCAGTACTTC. Translation gives CASSFAGTFQETQYF.

This clonotype turned up a few times. J is TRBJ2-1 and V is TRBV2; 12 positions match TRBD2. With V trimmed by 6 bases and J by 7 bases, 7 bases remained unmatched. Germline CDR1 SNHLY, CDR2 FYNNEI. This CDR3 region has 15 residues. CDR3 sequence (DNA): TGTGCCAGCAGGGATACTAGCGGGGGGCGGAATGAGCAGTTCTTC. Its translation: CASRDTSGGRNEQFF.